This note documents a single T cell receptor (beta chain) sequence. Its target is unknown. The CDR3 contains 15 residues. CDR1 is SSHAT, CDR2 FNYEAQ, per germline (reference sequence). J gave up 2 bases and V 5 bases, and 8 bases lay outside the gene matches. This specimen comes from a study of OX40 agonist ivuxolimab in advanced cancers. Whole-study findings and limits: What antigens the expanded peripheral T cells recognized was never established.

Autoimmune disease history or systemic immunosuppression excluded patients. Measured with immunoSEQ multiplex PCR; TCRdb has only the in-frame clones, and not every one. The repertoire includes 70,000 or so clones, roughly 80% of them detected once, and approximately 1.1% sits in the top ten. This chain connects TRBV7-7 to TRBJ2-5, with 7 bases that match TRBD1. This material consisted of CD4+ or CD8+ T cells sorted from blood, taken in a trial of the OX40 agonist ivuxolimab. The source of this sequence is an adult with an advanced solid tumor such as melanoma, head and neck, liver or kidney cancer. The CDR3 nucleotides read TGTGCCAGCAGCCCTCTGCCGACAGGGCAAGAGACCCAGTACTTC. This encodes CASSPLPTGQETQYF.